Presented here are 15 T cell receptor beta chains from one specimen sequenced in a study of human T cells and chemical hapten exposure (dated by TCRdb to the early 2020s). The time point label corresponds to: patch test 3, about 24 weeks after DPC sensitization. Interpreted using the paper, the treatment or condition label stands for: therapeutic diphenylcyclopropenone sensitization with weekly scalp DPC. Library construction relied on RACE. Data came from a NextSeq 500. TCRdb reran the public reads through fastp at Q25 and MiXCR, keeping productive beta chains. Records with the same CDR3 protein are collapsed into one entry carrying the most frequent genes and DNA. For this sample the table gives about 84,000 distinct CDR3 sequences, of which roughly 10% were detected only once. Together, the top ten hold over 3.5% of the sample. The specimen comprised whole blood, sampled in connection with sensitization to the hapten diphenylcyclopropenone (DPC). Source of these receptors: a woman aged 45-60 years with alopecia areata. Some clones in this sample may be carry-over from other donors' samples.

The J gene is TRBJ2-7, the V gene TRBV28; possibly TRBD2 for D (5 bases). Per the germline V gene, CDR1 is MDHEN and CDR2 is SYDVKM. V gave up 7 bases and J gave up 0 bases, with 7 bases separating them. This CDR3 spans 12 amino acids. CDR3 sequence reads: CASKSGSYEQYF. CDR3 nucleotides: TGTGCCAGCAAGAGCGGCTCCTACGAGCAGTACTTC.

This chain connects TRBV6-1 to TRBJ2-7; 8 bases align to TRBD2. V was clipped by 5 bases and J by 5 bases; unmatched bases: 5. Germline loops: CDR1 MNHNS, CDR2 SASEGT. This CDR3 region has 13 residues. This CDR3 is CASSRGRRDEQYF. The CDR3 DNA is TGTGCCAGCAGTCGCGGGAGGCGGGACGAGCAGTACTTC.

The sample holds many counts of this clonotype. The genes are TRBV27 and TRBJ2-5; TRBD1 aligns across 8 bases. The J segment lost 5 bases and the V segment lost 10 bases, leaving 9 bases of the junction unmatched. The CDR3 extends over 13 amino acids. The V gene's germline CDR1 is MNHEY and CDR2 SMNVEV (reference sequence). CDR3 loop: CATLDRGGETQYF. CDR3 sequence (DNA): TGTGCCACCCTCGACAGGGGTGGCGAGACCCAGTACTTC.

This clonotype was seen at least ten times. The chain carries TRBV11-3 and TRBJ2-7, with no clear D. CDR1 is SGHNT and CDR2 is YENEEA in the germline V gene. The CDR3 covers 14 residues. Deletions cut 2 bases from V and 2 bases from J, with 10 bases between. The CDR3 sequence: CASSLSSVTYEQYF. The CDR3 coding sequence is TGTGCCAGCAGCTTATCAAGCGTAACCTACGAGCAGTACTTC.

This clonotype was recorded at least ten times. The J gene is TRBJ2-2, the V gene TRBV20-1; 11 bases line up with TRBD2. The CDR3 is 16 amino acids. CDR1 DFQATT and CDR2 SNEGSKA come from the germline V gene (reference sequence). Germline trimming cut 0 bases from V and 3 bases from J; bases unmatched to any gene: 3. The CDR3 protein is CSARDSGRADTGELFF. For the CDR3, the DNA is TGCAGTGCTAGAGATAGCGGGAGGGCCGACACCGGGGAGCTGTTTTTT.

This clonotype occurred many times. The chain couples TRBV7-8 to TRBJ1-2, with D perhaps TRBD1 (5 bases). The CDR3 totals 12 residues. Looked up from germline, CDR1 is SGHVS and CDR2 is FQNEAQ. Trimming took off 4 bases at V and 8 bases at J, with 11 bases between the two ends. The CDR3: CASSSMGEGYTF. CDR3 in DNA: TGTGCCAGCAGCTCGATGGGGGAGGGCTACACCTTC.

This clonotype was recorded at least ten times. V and J are TRBV29-1 and TRBJ2-1, with D hard to call. Germline CDR1 is SQVTM and CDR2 is ANQGSEA. V was clipped by 3 bases and J by 10 bases, with 13 bases between them. The length of the CDR3 is 12 residues. CDR3 sequence reads: CSVDGWKAEQFF. The CDR3 region has the DNA TGCAGCGTTGACGGTTGGAAGGCAGAGCAGTTCTTC.

This clonotype was seen at least ten times. The rearrangement links TRBV7-2 to TRBJ2-1; 8 nucleotides agree with TRBD2. V was pared by 5 bases and J by 6 bases, with 12 bases of the junction left unmatched. The CDR3 sequence is 16 residues long. Germline V gene lookup returns CDR1 SGHTA and CDR2 FQGNSA. The CDR3 sequence is CASSPRGSGIFNEQFF. CDR3 in DNA: TGTGCCAGCAGCCCTAGGGGTAGCGGGATCTTCAATGAGCAGTTCTTC.

The chain joins TRBV9 to TRBJ2-1; 11 bases map to TRBD2. The ends lost 4 bases at V and 9 bases at J; junction bases unmatched: 6. The V gene's germline CDR1 is SGDLS and CDR2 YYNGEE. The CDR3 contains 14 residues. The CDR3 region has the DNA TGTGCCAGCAGCCTACTAGCGGGAGTAGGTGAGCAGTTCTTC. It codes for CASSLLAGVGEQFF. The full variable domain, its missing parts supplied by reference TRBV9 and TRBJ2-1, is DSGVTQTPKHLITATGQRVTLRCSPRSGDLSVYWYQQSLDQGLQFLIQYYNGEERAKGNILERFSAQQFPDLHSELNLSSLELGDSALYFCASSLLAGVGEQFFGPGTRLTVL.

This clonotype was found many times. J is TRBJ1-5 and V is TRBV7-9, with D possibly TRBD1 on 5 matching bases. The CDR3 length is 14 residues. Between the trimmed V and J ends, which lost 0 bases and 7 bases, there was a span of 10 bases. Germline-derived CDR1 and CDR2 are SEHNR and FQNEAQ (reference sequence). DNA of the CDR3: TGTGCCAGCAGCTTAGCAGGGCAGGGCCAGCCCCAGCATTTT. It specifies CASSLAGQGQPQHF.

The table lists this clonotype with many counts. The gene calls are TRBV27 and TRBJ2-1, with TRBD2 matching 9 bases. V lost 5 bases, J lost 5 bases, and 4 bases stayed unmatched. The CDR3 totals 14 residues. CDR1 is MNHEY, CDR2 SMNVEV, per germline (reference sequence). CDR3 sequence: CASSRLAVNNEQFF. The CDR3 coding sequence is TGTGCCAGCAGTCGACTAGCGGTTAACAATGAGCAGTTCTTC.

In this sample, this clonotype turned up many times. The rearrangement joins TRBV7-2 to TRBJ2-4, with D perhaps matching TRBD1 or TRBD2 (5 bases each). CDR1 and CDR2 from the germline V gene are SGHTA and FQGNSA. V was shortened by 4 bases and J by 8 bases, with 9 bases between the two germline ends. The CDR3 spans 12 residues. The CDR3 loop is CASSWDGDIQYF. The CDR3, as DNA: TGTGCCAGCAGCTGGGACGGAGACATTCAGTACTTC.

This clonotype has more than one count but fewer than ten. The V call is TRBV7-9, the J call TRBJ1-1; D is undetermined. This CDR3 is built from 13 residues. Germline V gives CDR1 SEHNR, CDR2 FQNEAQ (reference sequence). Trimming took off 1 base at V and 5 bases at J, with 8 bases between the two ends. CDR3 region: CASSLVHETEAFF. For the CDR3, the DNA is TGTGCCAGCAGCTTAGTCCACGAGACTGAAGCTTTCTTT.

This clonotype showed up just a few times. This sequence joins TRBV18 and TRBJ2-7; D may be TRBD1 (6 bases). V dropped 1 base and J dropped 10 bases, with 14 bases sitting between them. The CDR3 has 13 amino acids. Germline V CDR1 and CDR2: KGHSH, LQKENI. CDR3 sequence: CASSPRRDKEQYF. CDR3 in DNA: TGTGCCAGCTCACCACGCCGGGACAAGGAACAGTACTTC. The whole variable domain, filled in from reference TRBV18 and TRBJ2-7, reads NAGVMQNPRHLVRRRGQEARLRCSPMKGHSHVYWYRQLPEEGLKFMVYLQKENIIDESGMPKERFSAEFPKEGPSILRIQQVVRGDSAAYFCASSPRRDKEQYFGPGTRLTVT.

The CDR3 region has the DNA TGCAGCGTTGAGCTCCCGGGAGGGCCTCAGTACTTC. It translates to CSVELPGGPQYF. The gene calls are TRBV29-1 and TRBJ2-7; 8 bases map to TRBD2. With V trimmed by 3 bases and J by 10 bases, 8 bases remained unmatched. Germline lookup yields CDR1 SQVTM and CDR2 ANQGSEA. The CDR3 length is 12 residues.